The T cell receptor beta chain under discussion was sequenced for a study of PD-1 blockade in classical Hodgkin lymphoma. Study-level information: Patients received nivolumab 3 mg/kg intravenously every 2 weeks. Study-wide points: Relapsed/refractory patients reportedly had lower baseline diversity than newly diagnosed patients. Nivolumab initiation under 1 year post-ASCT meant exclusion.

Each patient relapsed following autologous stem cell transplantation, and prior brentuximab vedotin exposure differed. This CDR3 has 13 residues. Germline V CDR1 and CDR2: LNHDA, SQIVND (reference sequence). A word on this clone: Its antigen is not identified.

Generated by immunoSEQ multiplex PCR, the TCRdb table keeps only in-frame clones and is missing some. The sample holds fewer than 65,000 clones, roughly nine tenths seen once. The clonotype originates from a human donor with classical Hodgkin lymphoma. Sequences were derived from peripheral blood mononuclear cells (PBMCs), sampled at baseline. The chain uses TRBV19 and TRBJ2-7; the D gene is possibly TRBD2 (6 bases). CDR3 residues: CATTPGTGGEQYF. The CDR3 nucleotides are TGTGCTACCACTCCGGGGACCGGGGGCGAGCAGTACTTC.